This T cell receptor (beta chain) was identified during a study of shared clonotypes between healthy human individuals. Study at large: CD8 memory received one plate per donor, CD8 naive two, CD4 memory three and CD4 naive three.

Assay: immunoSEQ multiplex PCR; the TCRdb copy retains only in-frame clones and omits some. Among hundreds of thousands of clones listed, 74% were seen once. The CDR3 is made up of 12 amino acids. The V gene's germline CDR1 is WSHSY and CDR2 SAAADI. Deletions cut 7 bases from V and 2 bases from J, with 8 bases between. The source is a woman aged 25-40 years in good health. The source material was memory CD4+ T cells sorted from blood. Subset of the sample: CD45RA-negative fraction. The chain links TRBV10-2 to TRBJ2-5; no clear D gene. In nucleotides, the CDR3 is TGCGCCAGCAAGTCCCCACAAGAGACCCAGTACTTC. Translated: CASKSPQETQYF.